The TCR beta chain described here comes from a study of Graves' ophthalmopathy and Graves' hyperthyroidism (dated by TCRdb to 2016 to 2019). With respect to the entire study: Peripheral blood was collected at initial diagnosis, prior to any treatment. The study used TCR beta repertoire signatures to distinguish Graves' ophthalmopathy from Graves' hyperthyroidism and to predict progression to ophthalmopathy. In total, 135 blood samples were TCR-sequenced: some 40 ophthalmopathy, some 80 hyperthyroidism and some 17 hyperthyroidism-to-ophthalmopathy patients. To explore V-J signatures distinguishing ophthalmopathy from hyperthyroidism, a discovery set of about a hundred patients (about 44 ophthalmopathy, around 55 stable hyperthyroidism) was enrolled. An independent validation cohort comprised roughly 20 hyperthyroidism patients and roughly 15 patients who later progressed from hyperthyroidism to ophthalmopathy. In over five hyperthyroidism patients, T-cell repertoires of thyroid tissue and blood were compared. Following sample collection, hyperthyroidism patients were given methimazole at a starting dose of 30 mg daily, and ophthalmopathy patients were given high-dose intravenous methylprednisolone. For training and testing, the 95 to 100 patients in the discovery cohort were randomly divided in a 7:3 ratio. What the study reported, not specific to this receptor: The 13-signature model separated ophthalmopathy from stable hyperthyroidism with approximately 85% sensitivity and 81% to 82% specificity in cross-validation, and 80%/75% in the test set. No statistical method was used to predetermine the sample size, and group allocation was not hidden from the investigators. In validation, the model predicted ophthalmopathy progression with 70.59% sensitivity and 72% to 80% specificity; 12 predicted patients were CT-confirmed with GO in a median of approximately 6.2 months. Most expanded thyroid clonotypes with a frequency above 0.001 also appeared in blood, which suggests that blood repertoires may reflect the immune response in the thyroid.

V sheds 6 bases and J sheds 0 bases, leaving 15 bases between their ends. From cysteine to phenylalanine, the CDR3 is 16 amino acids long. The sequence is cut down to CDR3 DNA, 48 bases in frame from base 1. The CDR1 and CDR2 encoded by the germline V gene are MDHEN and SYDVKM. In this sample, this clonotype turned up many times. Its cognate antigen has yet to be identified. Base quality data are lacking; no much larger clone is found one base away. TCR beta CDR3 regions were amplified from RNA transcripts for repertoire sequencing. A first-round RT-PCR used HTBI primers with the Qiagen OneStep RT-PCR kit, followed by a second-round multiplex PCR, size selection and purification. Libraries were sequenced on an Illumina HiSeq2000 using paired-end 100 bp reads. The study's processing was this. SOAPnuke was used to process the reads, removing any read that contained adapters or uncalled bases, had a mean Phred below 15, or lacked an exact match to the constant primer or identifier. COPE v1.2.5 was used to merge the high-quality paired reads. Clonotypes were defined as unique nucleotide sequences and were aligned to IMGT TRB V, D and J references using MiTCR v1.1. Only V-J combinations with frequency above 0.0001 were analysed, covering around 99% of repertoires. A TCR clonal expansion and chaos score per V-J combination was defined as the ratio of F50 clonal expansion to chaos observed in the TCRdist matrix. Welch's t-statistics and random forest were used to reduce features to approximately 13 V-J combinations, which were fed into a naive Bayes classifier. The similarity between thyroid and blood repertoires was quantified using the Morisita-Horn index. TCRdb passed the public sequencing reads through fastp at Q25 and MiXCR, retaining productive beta sequences. Entries are consolidated by CDR3 protein sequence, retaining the most common genes and DNA. The V and J calls come from TCRdb's annotation, not from the publication. Here the sample has roughly 170,000 distinct CDR3 sequences; just under 40% occur a single time. 8% to 10% of the sample is taken by the ten largest.

Patients with ophthalmopathy had moderately to severely active disease, with a Clinical Activity Score of 3 or more, a NOSPECS grade of 4 or more, and a disease duration of less than 3 months. Patients with other autoimmune diseases, uncontrolled infections, pregnancy or lactation were excluded. Clinical symptoms, serum thyroxine, TRAb, thyroid ultrasound and orbital computed tomography were used for diagnosis. PBMCs were isolated from around 10 ml of fresh peripheral blood by Ficoll-Paque density gradient centrifugation. Trizol reagent was used to extract the total RNA, and its quality was then checked on an Agilent 2100 Bioanalyzer.

The origin of this receptor is a man between 25 and 39 years old with Graves' ophthalmopathy. Donor details come from another sample of the same person, matched by shared clones. The sequence joins TRBV28 to TRBJ1-5, with a weak D call of TRBD1 (6 bases match). Material for sequencing was peripheral blood. CDR3 loop: CASSISGVYSNQPQHF. The nucleotides are TGTGCCAGCAGCATCTCAGGGGTTTATAGCAATCAGCCCCAGCATTTT.